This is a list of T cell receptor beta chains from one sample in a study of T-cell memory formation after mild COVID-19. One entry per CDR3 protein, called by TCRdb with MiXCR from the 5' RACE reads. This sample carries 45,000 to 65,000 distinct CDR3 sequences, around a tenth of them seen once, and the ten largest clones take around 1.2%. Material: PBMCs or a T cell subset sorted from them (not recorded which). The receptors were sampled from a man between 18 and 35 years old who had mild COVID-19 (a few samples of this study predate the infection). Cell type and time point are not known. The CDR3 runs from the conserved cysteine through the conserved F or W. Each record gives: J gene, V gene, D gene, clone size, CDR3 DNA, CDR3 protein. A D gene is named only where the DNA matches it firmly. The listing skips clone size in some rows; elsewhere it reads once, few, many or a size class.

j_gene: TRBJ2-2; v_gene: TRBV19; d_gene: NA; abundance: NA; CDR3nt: TGTGCCAGTGGTTCAAGGGCAGGGGTGGCCACCGGGGAGCTGTTTTTT; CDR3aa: CASGSRAGVATGELFF
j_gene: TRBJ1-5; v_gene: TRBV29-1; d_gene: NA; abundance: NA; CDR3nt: TGCAGCGTTGGGGGCCTAGGCAGCAATCAGCCCCAGCATTTT; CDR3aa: CSVGGLGSNQPQHF
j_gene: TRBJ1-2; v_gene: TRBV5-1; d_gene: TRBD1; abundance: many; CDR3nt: TGCGCCAGCAGCTTGGGGGACAGCAGCTATGGCTACACCTTC; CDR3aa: CASSLGDSSYGYTF
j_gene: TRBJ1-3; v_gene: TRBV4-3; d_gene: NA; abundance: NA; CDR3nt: TGCGCCAGCAGCCAAGGGAATGGGGGAAACACCATATATTTT; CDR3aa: CASSQGNGGNTIYF
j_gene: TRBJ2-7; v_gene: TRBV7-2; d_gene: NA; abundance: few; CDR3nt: TGTGCCAGCAGCTTAGTTGGGGGGCTATTCGACGAGCAGTACTTC; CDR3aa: CASSLVGGLFDEQYF
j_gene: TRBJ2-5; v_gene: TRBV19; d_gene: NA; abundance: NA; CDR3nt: TGTGCCAGTAGTTTAACGCGGGGAGAGACCCAGTACTTC; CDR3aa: CASSLTRGETQYF
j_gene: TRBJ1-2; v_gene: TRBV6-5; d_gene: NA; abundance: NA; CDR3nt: TGTGCCAGCAGTTACTCGAATCGACGGGGTGGCTACACCTTC; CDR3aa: CASSYSNRRGGYTF
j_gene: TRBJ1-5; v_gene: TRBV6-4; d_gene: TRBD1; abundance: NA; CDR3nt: TGTGCCAGCAACCCCGGGACAGCGCGAAGGTACCAGCCCCAGCATTTT; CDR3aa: CASNPGTARRYQPQHF
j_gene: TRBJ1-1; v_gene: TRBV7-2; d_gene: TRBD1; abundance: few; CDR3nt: TGTGCCAGCAGCTTCGGACAGGGCACTGAAGCTTTCTTT; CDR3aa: CASSFGQGTEAFF
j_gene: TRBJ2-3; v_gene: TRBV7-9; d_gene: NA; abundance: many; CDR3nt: TGTGCCAGCAGCCTCAGGGATACGCAGTATTTT; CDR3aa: CASSLRDTQYF
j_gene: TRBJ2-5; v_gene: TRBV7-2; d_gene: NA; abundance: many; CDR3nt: TGTGCCAGCAGCTCCTCTAACCAAGAGACCCAGTACTTC; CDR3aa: CASSSSNQETQYF